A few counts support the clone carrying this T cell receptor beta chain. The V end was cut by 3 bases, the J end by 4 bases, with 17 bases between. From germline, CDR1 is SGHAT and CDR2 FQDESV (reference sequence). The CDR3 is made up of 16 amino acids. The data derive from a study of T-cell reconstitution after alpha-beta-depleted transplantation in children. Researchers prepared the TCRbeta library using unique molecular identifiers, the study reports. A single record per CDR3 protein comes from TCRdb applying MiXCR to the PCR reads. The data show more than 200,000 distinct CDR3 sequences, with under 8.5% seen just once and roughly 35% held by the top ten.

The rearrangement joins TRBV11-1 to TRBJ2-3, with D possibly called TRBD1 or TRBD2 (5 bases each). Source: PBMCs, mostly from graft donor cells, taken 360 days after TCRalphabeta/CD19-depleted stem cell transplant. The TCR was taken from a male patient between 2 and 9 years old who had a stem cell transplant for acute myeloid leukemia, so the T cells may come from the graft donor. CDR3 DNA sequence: TGTGCCAGCAGCTTGCCGGGGCGAGCGAGGGCAGATACGCAGTATTTT. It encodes CASSLPGRARADTQYF.